This is a list of T cell receptor beta chains from one sample in a study of T cells in Graves' hyperthyroidism and ophthalmopathy. TCRdb passed the multiplex PCR reads through MiXCR, listing each CDR3 protein once. The profile covers fewer than 200,000 distinct CDR3 sequences, with around 15% appearing a single time and roughly 29% taken by the ten largest. The sequencing sample was made of blood. These receptors were taken from a woman in her forties or fifties with Graves' hyperthyroidism. The CDR3 runs from the conserved cysteine through the conserved F or W. The D gene is left open where the match is weak. The size entry is marked missing in some rows and otherwise reads once, few, many or a size class.

size	V	J	length	D	CDR3	DNA
many	TRBV24-1	TRBJ1-5	14	NA	CATSDGQTWGPQHF	TGTGCCACCAGTGATGGACAGACCTGGGGGCCCCAGCATTTT
many	TRBV20-1	TRBJ1-2	13	NA	CSASTGLGYGYTF	TGCAGTGCCAGTACAGGGCTGGGCTATGGCTACACCTTC
many	TRBV29-1	TRBJ2-3	14	NA	CSVEEVMGTDTQYF	TGCAGCGTTGAGGAGGTGATGGGCACAGATACGCAGTATTTT
many	TRBV19	TRBJ2-7	14	TRBD1	CASRLDRGGYEQYF	TGTGCCAGTAGATTGGACAGGGGGGGCTACGAGCAGTACTTC
many	TRBV24-1	TRBJ2-3	17	TRBD1	CATSDEQDRGPTDTQYF	TGTGCCACCAGTGACGAGCAGGACAGGGGGCCGACAGATACGCAGTATTTT
many	TRBV6-2/TRBV6-3	TRBJ1-4	13	NA	CASSSGLNEKLFF	TGTGCCAGCAGCTCCGGGCTTAATGAAAAACTGTTTTTT
many	TRBV28	TRBJ1-2	15	NA	CASSALGGTNYGYTF	TGTGCCAGCAGTGCCCTCGGGGGAACTAACTATGGCTACACCTTC
many	TRBV9	TRBJ1-1	14	TRBD1	CASSVRGPGDEAFF	TGTGCCAGCAGCGTCAGGGGGCCGGGAGATGAAGCTTTCTTT
NA	TRBV9	TRBJ2-1	16	TRBD2	CASSYRTSRVRNEQFF	TGTGCCAGCAGCTATCGGACTAGCAGGGTTCGCAATGAGCAGTTCTTC
NA	TRBV9	TRBJ2-3	13	NA	CASSGSSRDTQYF	TGTGCCAGCAGCGGAAGTTCGAGGGATACGCAGTATTTT
many	TRBV28	TRBJ1-1	15	NA	CASSLFAEGGTEAFF	TGTGCCAGCAGTTTATTCGCTGAGGGAGGCACTGAAGCTTTCTTT
many	TRBV5-1	TRBJ1-2	13	NA	CASSHAQGTGYTF	TGCGCCAGCAGCCATGCACAGGGAACGGGCTACACCTTC
many	TRBV5-1	TRBJ2-1	17	NA	CASSSIRGADSGDEQFF	TGCGCCAGCAGCTCCATCCGCGGTGCAGATTCTGGGGATGAGCAGTTCTTC
many	TRBV5-6	TRBJ2-1	16	TRBD2	CASSLGGTSAFNEQFF	TGTGCCAGCAGCTTGGGCGGGACTAGCGCGTTCAATGAGCAGTTCTTC
many	TRBV3-1	TRBJ2-1	14	NA	CASSQGEPSNEQFF	TGTGCCAGCAGCCAAGGTGAACCCTCCAATGAGCAGTTCTTC
many	TRBV6-1	TRBJ2-1	14	NA	CASKRDRTYNEQFF	TGTGCCAGCAAAAGGGACCGAACCTACAATGAGCAGTTCTTC
many	TRBV25-1	TRBJ2-7	15	TRBD1	CASSPTGTGGHEQYF	TGTGCCAGCAGCCCTACCGGGACAGGGGGCCACGAGCAGTACTTC
few	TRBV4-1	TRBJ1-1	15	NA	CASSQDWGRGPLAFF	TGCGCCAGCAGCCAAGATTGGGGCAGGGGTCCCCTAGCTTTCTTT
many	TRBV12-3/TRBV12-4	TRBJ1-6	15	NA	CASSFHQVTNSPLHF	TGTGCCAGCAGTTTTCATCAGGTGACTAATTCACCCCTCCACTTT
many	TRBV10-3	TRBJ1-1	15	TRBD1	CAISERGTGELEAFF	TGTGCCATCAGCGAAAGAGGCACAGGGGAGCTGGAGGCTTTCTTT
many	TRBV15	TRBJ2-7	15	NA	CATSRVGGSTYEQYF	TGTGCCACCAGCAGAGTTGGGGGCTCGACCTACGAGCAGTACTTC
many	TRBV28	TRBJ2-7	11	NA	CASSNSYEQYF	TGTGCCAGCAGTAACAGTTACGAGCAGTACTTC